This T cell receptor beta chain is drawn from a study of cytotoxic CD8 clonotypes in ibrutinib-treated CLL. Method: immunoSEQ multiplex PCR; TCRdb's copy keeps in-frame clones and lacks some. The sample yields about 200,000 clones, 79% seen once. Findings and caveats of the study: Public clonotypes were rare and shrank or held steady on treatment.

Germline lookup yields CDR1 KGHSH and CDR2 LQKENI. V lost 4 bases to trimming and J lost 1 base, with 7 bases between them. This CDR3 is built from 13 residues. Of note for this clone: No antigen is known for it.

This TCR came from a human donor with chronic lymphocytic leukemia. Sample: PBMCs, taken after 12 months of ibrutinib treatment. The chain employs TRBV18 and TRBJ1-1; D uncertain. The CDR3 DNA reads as TGTGCCAGCTCACACGGACCGAACACTGAAGCTTTCTTT. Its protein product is CASSHGPNTEAFF.